This TCR beta chain was sequenced in a study of shared clonotypes between healthy human individuals. From CD4+ cells came CD45RA+ naive and CD45RA-negative memory subsets. In the original workflow: Owing to the provision of junction-only sequences devoid of quality scores by immunoSEQ, filtering differed. The assay was immunoSEQ multiplex PCR, and TCRdb's table has in-frame clones only and misses some. That table supplies the V and J calls and clone size; D and trimming were determined from the DNA. The repertoire holds about 960,000 clones, with 70% to 85% as singletons. Germline CDR1 and CDR2: LNHDA and SQIVND (reference sequence). The length of the CDR3 is 12 residues. The V gene lost 10 bases and the J gene lost 2 bases, with 10 bases spanning the gap. Broader study findings: Generation probability values for non-shared clonotypes were lower than those for clonotypes shared by all four donors.

Comment on this clone: Its antigen remains unknown.

Sequenced input: memory CD4+ T cells sorted from blood. Subset specified: CD45RA-negative fraction. V is TRBV19 and J is TRBJ2-3, with D maybe TRBD1 (6 bases). The TCR sequence derives from a man aged 18-30 years in good health. CDR3 nucleotides: TGTGCCACAGGGACATTCACAGATACGCAGTATTTT. Translating it yields CATGTFTDTQYF.